A selection of T cell receptor beta chains follows, all from one sample in a study of blood T cell repertoires in COVID-19. TCRdb's copy holds only in-frame clones and misses some; the assay was immunoSEQ multiplex PCR. Here the sample spans about 130,000 clones, 70% to 85% being singletons. Sample: peripheral blood. These receptors originate from a man aged 55 to 70 who had recovered from COVID-19. Both conserved end residues are part of each CDR3. D genes are given only for firm matches. Not all rows give a size; the values are once, few, many and, for expanded clones, a class.

NA,TRBJ2-7,NA,TRBV9,CASSVTPEGGEQYF,TGTGCCAGCAGCGTAACCCCGGAGGGGGGGGAGCAGTACTTC
NA,TRBJ2-5,NA,TRBV7-3,CASSLETGAQYF,TGTGCCAGCAGCTTAGAAACGGGGGCCCAGTACTTC
NA,TRBJ1-2,NA,TRBV4-2,CASSQGSTMVGNYGYTF,TGTGCCAGCAGCCAAGGCTCTACGATGGTCGGTAACTATGGCTACACCTTC
NA,TRBJ1-1,few,TRBV27,CASSLGPEANTEAFF,TGTGCCAGCAGTTTAGGGCCAGAAGCGAACACTGAAGCTTTCTTT
NA,TRBJ1-3,NA,TRBV5-1,CASSLEGGAGNTIYF,TGCGCCAGCAGCTTGGAAGGAGGAGCAGGAAACACCATATATTTT
NA,TRBJ1-4,NA,TRBV9,CASSVAGGSTNEKLFF,TGTGCCAGCAGCGTAGCGGGGGGGTCAACTAATGAAAAACTGTTTTTT
TRBD1,TRBJ1-2,NA,TRBV4-3,CASSQDWGRGFGYTF,TGCGCCAGCAGCCAAGATTGGGGCAGGGGGTTCGGCTACACCTTC
NA,TRBJ2-3,NA,TRBV29-1,CSVPSGGTDTQYF,TGCAGCGTGCCCTCGGGGGGCACAGATACGCAGTATTTT
TRBD1,TRBJ2-3,NA,TRBV28,CASSLSTGGTDTQYF,TGTGCCAGCAGTTTATCTACAGGGGGGACAGATACGCAGTATTTT
NA,TRBJ1-4,NA,TRBV3-1/TRBV3-2,CASASRRSGDEKLFF,TGTGCCAGCGCTTCTCGGAGAAGTGGAGACGAAAAACTGTTTTTT